The rows below give T cell receptor beta chains drawn from one sample of a study of blood T cell repertoires in COVID-19. Assay used: immunoSEQ multiplex PCR; TCRdb lists only in-frame clones, some missing. The sample shows hundreds of thousands of clones, approximately 90% of them seen only once. Sequencing used PBMCs or T cells enriched from blood (not recorded which). Receptor source: a man between 40 and 49 years old who had recovered from COVID-19. Each CDR3 is given with its conserved first and last residue. Each record gives: clone size, V gene, J gene, D gene, CDR3 DNA, CDR3 protein. D genes are given only for firm matches. Rows give clone size only sometimes, using once, few, many, or a class for an expanded clone.

size: -
V: TRBV5-5
J: TRBJ2-7
D: TRBD2
DNA: TGTGCCAGCAGCCTTACTAGCGGTCCGGAGCAGTACTTC
CDR3: CASSLTSGPEQYF

size: -
V: TRBV18
J: TRBJ1-2
D: TRBD1
DNA: TGTGCCAGCTCACCAGAGGGGACAGGGGGCAGCTATGGCTACACCTTC
CDR3: CASSPEGTGGSYGYTF

size: -
V: TRBV5-1
J: TRBJ2-7
D: -
DNA: TGCGCCAGCAGATTTACGGGACAAGATTCCTACGAGCAGTACTTC
CDR3: CASRFTGQDSYEQYF

size: few
V: TRBV5-3
J: TRBJ2-1
D: -
DNA: TGTGCCAGAAGCCTCCCTCAGGAGTTCTTC
CDR3: CARSLPQEFF

size: -
V: TRBV19
J: TRBJ2-5
D: TRBD2
DNA: TGTGCCAGTAGCCCCACCAATAAAATTAGCGGGGGGAAAGAGACCCAGTACTTC
CDR3: CASSPTNKISGGKETQYF

size: -
V: TRBV5-8
J: TRBJ1-5
D: TRBD1
DNA: TGTGCCAGCAGCTCCCGGGGGGCAGGGGGCACCGATCAGCCCCAGCATTTT
CDR3: CASSSRGAGGTDQPQHF

size: -
V: TRBV28
J: TRBJ1-5
D: TRBD1
DNA: TGTGCCAGCAGTTTCCCCGGACAGGGCGGCAATCAGCCCCAGCATTTT
CDR3: CASSFPGQGGNQPQHF

size: -
V: TRBV5-1
J: TRBJ2-6
D: -
DNA: TGCGCCAGCAGCTTGGCCGGTCCTGGGGCCAACGTCCTGACTTTC
CDR3: CASSLAGPGANVLTF

size: -
V: TRBV11-2
J: TRBJ2-3
D: TRBD2
DNA: TGTGCCAGCAGCTTGACGGGAGGGGGCACAGATACGCAGTATTTT
CDR3: CASSLTGGGTDTQYF

size: -
V: TRBV11-3
J: TRBJ2-2
D: -
DNA: TGTGCCAGCAGCTTAGATCACCGGACAGAGAAGAACACCGGGGAGCTGTTTTTT
CDR3: CASSLDHRTEKNTGELFF

size: -
V: TRBV19
J: TRBJ1-5
D: -
DNA: TGTGGCACAGGTTACAATCAGCCCCAGCATTTT
CDR3: CGTGYNQPQHF

size: -
V: TRBV18
J: TRBJ1-3
D: -
DNA: TGTGCCAGCTCACCGGCGGGAATTGATTCTGGAAACACCATATATTTT
CDR3: CASSPAGIDSGNTIYF

size: -
V: TRBV5-5
J: TRBJ2-1
D: -
DNA: TGTGCCTCCTCAGGAAACACCTACAATGAGCAGTTCTTC
CDR3: CASSGNTYNEQFF

size: -
V: TRBV11-2
J: TRBJ1-4
D: -
DNA: TGTGCCAGCAGCCGTCCGGGGGGCCCTAATGAAAAACTGTTTTTT
CDR3: CASSRPGGPNEKLFF

size: -
V: TRBV9
J: TRBJ1-3
D: TRBD1
DNA: TGTGCCAGCAGCCCGGGAGGGGGCGTCGGAAACACCATATATTTT
CDR3: CASSPGGGVGNTIYF

size: -
V: TRBV7-2
J: TRBJ1-5
D: TRBD1
DNA: TGTGCCAGCAGCTTAGTGACAGGGCCCAATCAGCCCCAGCATTTT
CDR3: CASSLVTGPNQPQHF

size: -
V: TRBV6-1
J: TRBJ1-1
D: TRBD1
DNA: TGTGCCAGCAGTGAGACAGGGGTCACTGAAGCTTTCTTT
CDR3: CASSETGVTEAFF

size: -
V: TRBV5-5
J: TRBJ1-5
D: -
DNA: TGTGCCAGCAGCTTGGAACCCGCAGGGGTGAGGGGCAATCAGCCCCAGCATTTT
CDR3: CASSLEPAGVRGNQPQHF

size: -
V: TRBV7-9
J: TRBJ2-2
D: TRBD1
DNA: TGTGCCAGCAGCCTACCCGGGGACAGGAGTAACACCGGGGAGCTGTTTTTT
CDR3: CASSLPGDRSNTGELFF